This entry describes one TCR beta chain. The data belong to a study of STAT5B mutations in CD4+ large granular lymphocyte leukemia. Germline CDR1 and CDR2: MGHDK and SYGVNS. The CDR3 runs to 16 residues. Losses at the gene ends were 1 base for V and 7 bases for J; bases not matched to a gene: 6. Repertoires were generated with immunoSEQ multiplex PCR, while TCRdb's copy carries only in-frame clones and drops some. The table has about 48,000 clones, roughly three quarters seen once; the top ten hold less than 2%. The source material was CD4+ T cells from blood buffy coats. V is TRBV25-1 and J is TRBJ2-2; 10 bases map to TRBD1. This clonotype was obtained from a human donor in good health. The CDR3 loop reads CASSESAGTGVGELFF. The CDR3 nucleotides read TGTGCCAGCAGTGAATCCGCCGGGACAGGGGTCGGGGAGCTGTTTTTT.